This T cell receptor beta chain was observed in a study of cytotoxic CD8 clonotypes in ibrutinib-treated CLL (dated by TCRdb to about 2021). At the level of the whole study: The cohort included roughly 15 treatment-naive and ten to eleven relapsed/refractory patients; around 17 were IGHV unmutated. Responses were partial in around 25 patients and complete in 2; after median about 68 months follow-up, roughly 14 stayed in remission and some twelve progressed. Samples at response were collected after a median of 12 months of treatment, with a range of about 6 to 40 months. An average of roughly 250,000 productive templates and 94,082 productive rearrangements was obtained per sample. Of the roughly 90 people in the trial, some 28 had longitudinal samples available. Cryopreserved peripheral blood mononuclear cells were obtained prior to treatment, at the time of response, and at either disease progression or sustained remission. Patients were still on ibrutinib when every remission and progressive disease sample was collected.

The sample's time point label is to be understood as: around 2 years on ibrutinib. For TCR beta library preparation, about 2.2 micrograms of genomic DNA were extracted from the cryopreserved PBMCs. Longitudinal blood samples from CLL patients on ibrutinib monotherapy were analyzed using high-throughput TCR beta sequencing. The patients took part in an open-label, single-center phase 2 trial of ibrutinib monotherapy. On this clone: Its antigen is currently not known. One base away there is no much larger clone; base qualities are not given.

Counted from cysteine to phenylalanine, this CDR3 has 12 amino acids. Only CDR3 DNA is held: 36 bases, read in frame from base 1. CDR1 and CDR2 are drawn from the germline V gene: MDHEN, SYDVKM. Trimming removed 0 bases from V and 5 bases from J, leaving 2 bases between the germline ends. On the study overall, not on this receptor specifically: Clonality rose at ibrutinib response, remained stable during sustained remission, and dropped back toward baseline at progression. Sampling times were not matched between patients in sustained remission and patients whose disease was progressing, and lymph node repertoires were not examined. Public clonotypes were rare and either shrank or stayed stable during treatment, and the rise in clonality at ibrutinib response reflected expansion of private clonotypes. Baseline clonality was found to be higher than that of age-matched healthy donors and was strongly correlated with circulating CD8+ T-cell counts.

Each clonotype received, on average, around 10x coverage in deep resolution sequencing performed on a MiSeq, where the target depth lay between 1 in 1 million and 1 in 200,000 T cells. The immunoSEQ hsTCRB Kit was used to generate the TCR beta libraries. As for the original processing: Data were analyzed with ImmunoSEQ Data Assistant and ImmunoSEQ Analyzer, with V, D and J genes assigned per IMGT definitions. Clonality, which ranges from 0 to 1, was calculated by subtracting the normalized Shannon entropy of productive rearrangement frequencies from one. Only overrepresented clonotypes making up at least 0.05% of the repertoire of each patient were included in the public clonotype analysis. Some 13 age-matched healthy donor repertoires from immuneACCESS served as clonality controls. The source is immuneACCESS, and TCRdb retained only in-frame sequences with V and J called. Part of the clones is not carried over; for the studies checked, unresolved V genes explain less than half of this, and the remainder is unexplained. That table is the source of V, J and clone size, and D and trimming were worked out from the DNA. A total of approximately 130,000 clones appear in this sample, under 90% of them only once. In total, the top ten clones hold roughly 3.1% of the sample.

The sequence derives from a human donor with chronic lymphocytic leukemia. The sequence joins TRBV28 to TRBJ1-5; the D gene cannot be named for sure. The sample was PBMCs, taken after 24 months of ibrutinib treatment. The CDR3 corresponds to CASSLWDQPQHF. The DNA sequence is TGTGCCAGCAGTTTATGGGATCAGCCCCAGCATTTT.